This T cell receptor (beta chain) emerged from a study of PD-1 blockade in classical Hodgkin lymphoma. Study findings and constraints: Differences between repertoires have undefined causes, possibly disease activity or prior therapy. Before treatment, TCR diversity in newly diagnosed patients was reportedly lower than in healthy donors.

This CDR3 comprises 16 residues. V dropped 5 bases and J dropped 4; count of bases not matched to a gene: 11. Germline CDR1 SGHVS, CDR2 FQNEAQ. Time point here: newly diagnosed, previously untreated cHL patient sample. Purified CD4+ T cells were obtained from thawed PBMCs through magnetic negative selection. Peripheral samples used as comparators were newly diagnosed, untreated classical Hodgkin lymphoma PBMCs. Details on this clone: Its cognate antigen is unknown.

The data were produced by immunoSEQ multiplex PCR, yet TCRdb's version contains in-frame clones alone and is incomplete. This sample carries roughly 20,000 clones, 90% to 95% of them seen once, and the ten largest clones take over 0.4%. The V call is TRBV7-8, the J call TRBJ2-1; 7 nucleotides agree with TRBD1. The TCR originated in a human donor with classical Hodgkin lymphoma. Sequenced input: CD4+ T cells from blood. Here the CDR3 DNA reads TGTGCCAGCAGCCCTACAAGGGGGACAGTATACAATGAGCAGTTCTTC. Encoded protein: CASSPTRGTVYNEQFF.